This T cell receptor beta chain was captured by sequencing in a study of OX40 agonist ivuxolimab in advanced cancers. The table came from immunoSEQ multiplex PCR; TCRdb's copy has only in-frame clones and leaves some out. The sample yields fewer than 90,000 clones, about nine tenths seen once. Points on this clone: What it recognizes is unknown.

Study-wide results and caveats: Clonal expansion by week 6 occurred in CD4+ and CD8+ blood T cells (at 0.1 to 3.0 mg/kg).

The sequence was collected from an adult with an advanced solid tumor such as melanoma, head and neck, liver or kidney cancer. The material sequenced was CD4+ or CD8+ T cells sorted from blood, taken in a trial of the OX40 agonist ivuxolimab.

This CDR3 is CASSPLGQGQSSGANVLTF. The CDR3 nucleotides read TGTGCCAGCTCACCACTGGGACAAGGCCAAAGCTCTGGGGCCAACGTCCTGACTTTC. The V gene is TRBV18, the J gene TRBJ2-6, with D possibly being TRBD1 (6 bases). V lost 1 base and J lost 0, with 16 bases in between. In germline, CDR1 is KGHSH, CDR2 LQKENI. This CDR3 spans 19 amino acids.